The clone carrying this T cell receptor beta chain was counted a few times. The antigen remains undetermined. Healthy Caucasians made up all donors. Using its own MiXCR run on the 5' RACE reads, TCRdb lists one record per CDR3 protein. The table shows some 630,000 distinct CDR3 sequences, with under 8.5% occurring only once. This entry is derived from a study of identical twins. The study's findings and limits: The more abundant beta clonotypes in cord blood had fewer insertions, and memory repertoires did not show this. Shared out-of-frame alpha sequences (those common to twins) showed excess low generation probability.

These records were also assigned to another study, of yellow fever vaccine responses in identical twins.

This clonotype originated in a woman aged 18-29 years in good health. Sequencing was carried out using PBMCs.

The CDR3 DNA is TGCGCCAGCACTCAAGGCGCGGCTAGCGGGAGCGGGACCCAGTACTTC. The encoded protein is CASTQGAASGSGTQYF. This sequence joins TRBV5-1 and TRBJ2-5, with 10 bases matching TRBD2. CDR3 size: 16 residues. The V segment lost 6 bases and the J segment 7 bases; nucleotides outside the gene matches: 15. CDR1 and CDR2 (germline): SGHRS, YFSETQ.